This TCR beta chain was identified in a study of T cell clones after liver transplantation. Study overall: Liver transplant recipients had immunosuppression withdrawal attempted within 2 years. Three of eight recipients were HCV-positive; others had non-autoimmune, non-viral indications. Overall study results and limits: The donor-reactive repertoire was only partly measurable in two subjects, lacking donor cells.

A note on this clone: What it binds is not known.

This CDR3 has 15 amino acids. The germline V gene has CDR1 KGHSH and CDR2 LQKENI. The V end was cut by 8 bases, the J end by 4 bases, with 19 bases between. The repertoire was sequenced with immunoSEQ multiplex PCR; TCRdb's copy has only in-frame clones and lacks some. The data contain over 60,000 clones, 80% of them singletons. The chain couples TRBV18 to TRBJ2-3, with D perhaps matching TRBD1 (5 bases). The origin of this receptor is a human donor who received a liver transplant. Source: CD4+ T cells from blood, taken before liver transplant. CDR3 in amino acids: CASLPLRGFADTQYF. CDR3 in DNA: TGTGCCAGCCTTCCGTTAAGGGGTTTCGCAGATACGCAGTATTTT.